This T cell receptor beta chain originates from a study of shared clonotypes between healthy human individuals. V gave up 0 bases and J gave up 4 bases; unmatched junction bases: 12. Germline CDR1 and CDR2: SGHTS and YDEGEE. CDR3 length: 19 residues. Using immunoSEQ multiplex PCR, the repertoire was profiled, and TCRdb retains in-frame clones only, with some absent. The sample records about 710,000 clones, less than 80% being singletons. The sequenced sample consisted of memory CD4+ T cells sorted from blood. Subset noted: CD45RA-negative fraction. The receptor was derived from a woman in her 30s in good health. The rearrangement joins TRBV5-8 to TRBJ2-1, with TRBD2 identical over 11 bases. The CDR3 sequence: CASSLASTSGSFLYNEQFF. CDR3 nucleotide sequence: TGTGCCAGCAGCTTGGCGTCCACTAGCGGGAGTTTTTTATACAATGAGCAGTTCTTC.